What follows are 2 T cell receptor beta chains derived from one specimen sequenced in a study of T cell changes during pregnancy in multiple sclerosis. Clones were read by immunoSEQ multiplex PCR, and TCRdb kept only the in-frame ones, dropping some. The sample has approximately 130,000 clones, about 96% seen once. The input for sequencing was peripheral blood, taken after pregnancy. The receptors shown here come from a female donor with multiple sclerosis, enrolled in a pregnancy study.

This clone has a single count. The chain carries TRBV21-1 and TRBJ2-3; TRBD2, the table's D call, lacks a check against the DNA. TRBV21-1 is termed a pseudogene. The CDR3 is made up of 16 amino acids. CDR3 coding DNA: TGTGCCAGCAGCAAAGCGGCTAGCGGGAGAACAGATACGCAGTATTTT. This codes for CASSKAASGRTDTQYF.

Details on this clone: This CDR3 fails to terminate in the conserved phenylalanine or tryptophan, so it likely reflects a read error. The limits of the CDR3 on the DNA are not certain, so only TCRdb's listed CDR3 is given. The V and J genes are TRBV2 and TRBJ2-4; TRBD2, the D gene given by the table, was not confirmed from the DNA. The V gene's germline CDR1 is SNHLY and CDR2 FYNNEI. The CDR3 has 11 amino acids, counting both end residues. CDR3 loop: CASSGEGTGTL.